These T cell receptor beta chains were read from a single sample in a study of blood T cell repertoires in COVID-19. Clones were read by immunoSEQ multiplex PCR, and TCRdb kept only the in-frame ones, dropping some. This table holds about 230,000 clones, roughly 90% found once. Sequencing was done on a sample of PBMCs or T cells enriched from blood (not recorded which). The receptors derive from a woman younger than 45 with acute COVID-19. CDR3s include the opening cysteine and the closing phenylalanine or tryptophan. D genes are given only for firm matches. Size is omitted from some rows. Given values are once, few, many or a class for expanded clones.

>TRBV7-6|TRBJ1-5|-|-
TGTGCCAGCAGCTTTTTGGTAGCCTGGGACATGGTCCAGCATTTT
CASSFLVAWDMVQHF
>TRBV15|TRBJ1-2|once|TRBD1
TGTGCCACCAGCAGAGTCCCGGGACAGGCACCGGGCTACACCTTC
CATSRVPGQAPGYTF
>TRBV5-1|TRBJ2-2|-|TRBD1
TGCGCCAGCAGCCCGGACAGGGGTGGGGAGCTGTTTTTT
CASSPDRGGELFF
>TRBV27|TRBJ2-7|-|TRBD1
TGTGCCAGCAGTTTATCGGGACAGGGGAGCTCCTACGAGCAGTACTTC
CASSLSGQGSSYEQYF
>TRBV27|TRBJ2-1|-|TRBD2
TGTGCCAGCAGTTTTGCGGGGGGATCCTACAATGAGCAGTTCTTC
CASSFAGGSYNEQFF
>TRBV16|TRBJ2-5|once|-
TGTGCCAGCAGCCAAAGGCCGGGGGAGACCCAGTACTTC
CASSQRPGETQYF
>TRBV9|TRBJ2-2|-|-
TGTGCCAGCAATGGGGGGTTTGGCACCGGGGAGCTGTTTTTT
CASNGGFGTGELFF
>TRBV4-1|TRBJ2-3|-|TRBD1
TGCGCCAGCAGCCGGGACAGAGGTAGCACAGATACGCAGTATTTT
CASSRDRGSTDTQYF
>TRBV27|TRBJ2-6|-|TRBD2
TGTGCCAGCAGTTTGGGGAGGGCCGGGGCCAACGTCCTGACTTTC
CASSLGRAGANVLTF
>TRBV29-1|TRBJ2-2|-|-
TGCATGATTCGGACAGTACCCACCGGGGAGCTGTTTTTT
CMIRTVPTGELFF
>TRBV27|TRBJ1-2|once|-
TGTGCCAGCAGGGTCAGCGGGGCGCCCTATGGCTACACCTTC
CASRVSGAPYGYTF
>TRBV11-3|TRBJ1-1|-|-
TGTGCCAGCAGCTTAGATGGAGGGGCTGAAGCTTTCTTT
CASSLDGGAEAFF
>TRBV28|TRBJ1-3|few|-
TGTGCCAGCAGTTTACGGCGGCACCACTCTGGAAACACCATATATTTT
CASSLRRHHSGNTIYF
>TRBV27|TRBJ2-1|-|-
TGTGCCAGCGACTCGGGTGGCAATGAGCAGTTCTTC
CASDSGGNEQFF
>TRBV15|TRBJ1-2|-|-
TGTGCCACCAGCAGAGACACCGGGACTGGGAACTATGGCTACACCTTC
CATSRDTGTGNYGYTF
>TRBV6-5|TRBJ2-7|-|TRBD1
TGTGCCAGCAGTTCCGACAGGGGGCCCTACGAGCAGTACTTC
CASSSDRGPYEQYF
>TRBV3-1/TRBV3-2|TRBJ2-5|-|TRBD2
TGTGCCAGCAGCCTGCTAGCGGCTCACCAAGAGACCCAGTACTTC
CASSLLAAHQETQYF
>TRBV5-6|TRBJ1-5|-|TRBD1
TGTGCCAGCAGCTGGGGACAGGCCGATCAGCCCCAGCATTTT
CASSWGQADQPQHF
>TRBV5-1|TRBJ2-2|-|-
TGCGCCAGCAGCGAGCCCGGCGGGGAGCTGTTTTTT
CASSEPGGELFF
>TRBV7-2|TRBJ1-6|-|TRBD1
TGTGCCAGCAGCTTCGGGCGGGGACAGGGAAATTCACCCCTCCACTTT
CASSFGRGQGNSPLHF
>TRBV9|TRBJ1-2|-|TRBD1
TGTGCCAGCAGCGTTCGACAGGGTCGAGGGGATGGCTACACCTTC
CASSVRQGRGDGYTF
>TRBV2|TRBJ2-2|-|-
TGTGCCAGCATAAACAGGACCCCCGGGGAGCTGTTTTTT
CASINRTPGELFF
>TRBV10-2|TRBJ1-2|-|TRBD1
TGCGCCAGCAGTGCAGGGGGTTGGGGCTACACCTTC
CASSAGGWGYTF
>TRBV29-1|TRBJ2-7|-|TRBD1
TGCAGCGTTGATGAAGGTCAGGGGGAAGTCTACGAGCAGTACTTC
CSVDEGQGEVYEQYF
>TRBV7-9|TRBJ1-1|-|-
TGTGCCAGCAGCAAGGAGGGAAACACTGAAGCTTTCTTT
CASSKEGNTEAFF
>TRBV6-5|TRBJ2-1|-|-
TGTGCCAGCAGTTACCCCCGGGGGGCAGTGAATGAGCAGTTCTTC
CASSYPRGAVNEQFF
>TRBV5-1|TRBJ1-1|-|-
TGCGCCAGCAGCTTGATAATTCTGAGTACTGCTGAAGCTTTCTTT
CASSLIILSTAEAFF
>TRBV5-1|TRBJ2-5|-|-
TGCGCCAGCAGCCGAGGCGCTATCGCCCCGCAAGAGACCCAGTACTTC
CASSRGAIAPQETQYF
>TRBV11-2|TRBJ2-1|-|-
TGTGCCAGCAGCCTCCTAATTACAGCGGGTGAGCAGTTCTTC
CASSLLITAGEQFF
>TRBV5-1|TRBJ1-3|-|-
TGCGCCAGCAGCTTTTACACTATAGGAGGGGCCAAGGCCCACTCTGGAAACACCATATATTTT
CASSFYTIGGAKAHSGNTIYF
>TRBV7-2|TRBJ1-2|-|-
TGTGCCAGCAGCTTAGCGCCAGGGATGAACTATGGCTACACCTTC
CASSLAPGMNYGYTF
>TRBV29-1|TRBJ1-1|-|-
TGCAGCGTTTTACCGGGAAGCGGGTTCACTGAAGCTTTCTTT
CSVLPGSGFTEAFF
>TRBV2|TRBJ2-5|-|TRBD2
TGTGCCAGGGGTGGACTAGCGCAAGAGACCCAGTACTTC
CARGGLAQETQYF
>TRBV5-6|TRBJ1-4|-|-
TGTGCCAGCAGCTTGGTAAGGGGTGGCGAAAAACTGTTTTTT
CASSLVRGGEKLFF
>TRBV7-2|TRBJ1-6|-|TRBD1
TGTGCCAGCAGCGGCGAACGACAGGGTACATGGAATTCACCCCTCCACTTT
CASSGERQGTWNSPLHF
>TRBV7-2|TRBJ1-4|few|-
TGTGCCAGCAGCTTATATGGGGGGAAAGAAAAACTGTTTTTT
CASSLYGGKEKLFF
>TRBV10-2|TRBJ1-2|-|-
TGCGCCAGCAGTGACAGGGGAGACGGCTACACCTTC
CASSDRGDGYTF
>TRBV19|TRBJ1-4|-|TRBD1
TGTGCCAGTAGTATTTGGACAGGGGGTGTCTATCCGGAAAAACTGTTTTTT
CASSIWTGGVYPEKLFF
>TRBV27|TRBJ1-4|once|TRBD1
TGTGCCAGCAGTTTTGGGACAGGGGTTAATGAAAAACTGTTTTTT
CASSFGTGVNEKLFF
>TRBV6-5|TRBJ1-1|-|TRBD1
TGTGCCAGCACCAAGGACAGGAAGAACACTGAAGCTTTCTTT
CASTKDRKNTEAFF
>TRBV5-1|TRBJ1-2|-|TRBD1
TGCGCCAGCAGCTTAAGGACAGGGGACTATGGCTACACCTTC
CASSLRTGDYGYTF
>TRBV7-2|TRBJ2-6|-|TRBD2
TGTGCCAGCAGCTTCACTAGCGGGGGGGCCTCTGGGGCCAACGTCCTGACTTTC
CASSFTSGGASGANVLTF
>TRBV5-1|TRBJ1-3|-|TRBD1
TGCGCCAGCAGCTTGGTTACGGGACAGGGGGCTAAAAGCTCTGGAAACACCATATATTTT
CASSLVTGQGAKSSGNTIYF
>TRBV24-1|TRBJ1-2|-|-
TGTGCCACCAGTGATTGGTCCGGGACTCCGAAAACTAACTATGGCTACACCTTC
CATSDWSGTPKTNYGYTF
>TRBV7-8|TRBJ1-2|-|TRBD1
TGTGCCAGCAGCTTAGAACAGGGGGACTATGGCTACACCTTC
CASSLEQGDYGYTF
>TRBV7-2|TRBJ1-6|-|TRBD1
TGTGCCAGCAGCTTCGGACAGGGGGTCTCACCCCTCCACTTT
CASSFGQGVSPLHF
>TRBV10-1|TRBJ2-1|-|-
TGCGCCAGCAGTGAGCTGGGCGCAGGAGGACAGTTCTTC
CASSELGAGGQFF
>TRBV9|TRBJ1-6|-|-
TGTGCCAGCAGCGTAGACGCGGGGGGCGTCTGGGGTAGTTCCCCCCTCCACTTT
CASSVDAGGVWGSSPLHF
>TRBV6-5|TRBJ1-2|-|-
TGTGCCAGCAGAGGATTACAGGTTCGCTATGGCTACACCTTC
CASRGLQVRYGYTF
>TRBV5-1|TRBJ2-2|few|-
TGCGCCAGCAGCTTCAGACAGGATAACACCGGGGAGCTGTTTTTT
CASSFRQDNTGELFF
>TRBV5-1|TRBJ1-2|-|TRBD1
TGCGCCAGCAGCTTGGGTTCCGGGACAGGGGGTCGGAATGGCTACACCTTC
CASSLGSGTGGRNGYTF
>TRBV27|TRBJ2-5|once|TRBD1
TGTGCCAGCAGAGGGTTCGGGACAGGGAGTGAGACCCAGTACTTC
CASRGFGTGSETQYF
>TRBV4-1|TRBJ1-6|-|-
TGCGCCAGCAGCTACCTGGGAGATGGATCACCCCTCCACTTT
CASSYLGDGSPLHF
>TRBV10-2|TRBJ1-5|-|TRBD1
TGCGCCAGCAGGACAGGGGGCAATCAGCCCCAGCATTTT
CASRTGGNQPQHF
>TRBV7-3|TRBJ2-1|-|TRBD2
TGTGCCAGCGGACTAGCGGGGGCGTCGAATGAGCAGTTCTTC
CASGLAGASNEQFF
>TRBV6-6|TRBJ1-5|-|TRBD1
TGTGCCAGCAGTCTGAGGTTACGGGACAGCTTTTTCAATCAGCCCCAGCATTTT
CASSLRLRDSFFNQPQHF
>TRBV7-6|TRBJ2-5|-|-
TGTGCCAGCAGCCCAGACTACGGAGAGGGGACCCAGTACTTC
CASSPDYGEGTQYF
>TRBV11-2|TRBJ2-1|-|-
TGTGCCAGCAGCTTAGCGGCCCGCAGGGTCAATGAGCAGTTCTTC
CASSLAARRVNEQFF
>TRBV3-1/TRBV3-2|TRBJ1-1|-|-
TGTGCCAGCAGCCAAGATACGGGATTGGATGGAGGAACTGAAGCTTTCTTT
CASSQDTGLDGGTEAFF